This T cell receptor beta chain was documented in a study of blood T cells in healthy people across ages. Using a J-beta primer mix together with a sample-barcoded 5' primer, a second PCR was run for about 6 to 11 cycles. TCRdb analysed the 5' RACE reads with MiXCR anew, one entry per CDR3 protein. This sample has just under 550,000 distinct CDR3 sequences, with approximately 25% found just once. This clonotype was counted at least ten times. The same specimen was also included in a second study, on T cells of mothers and their children.

Sequenced sample: blood. This TCR derives from a boy aged 5-17 years in good health.

The DNA for the CDR3 is TGTGCCAGCAGCTTAGCGGGCACTGAAGCTTTCTTT. Encoded protein: CASSLAGTEAFF. This chain links TRBV7-2 with TRBJ1-1, with D uncertain. This CDR3 comprises 12 residues. V dropped 0 bases and J dropped 4 bases, with 3 bases sitting between them. Germline loops: CDR1 SGHTA, CDR2 FQGNSA.